This T cell receptor (beta chain) is drawn from a study of T cell changes during pregnancy in multiple sclerosis. Deletions cut 8 bases from V and 4 bases from J, with 14 bases between. The germline V gene has CDR1 SGHDN and CDR2 FVKESK. CDR3 length: 13 residues. Profiled with immunoSEQ multiplex PCR; TCRdb holds only in-frame clones, not every one. The data hold 50,000 to 60,000 clones, with about 90% observed a single time. This clonotype was obtained from a female donor with multiple sclerosis, enrolled in a pregnancy study. Material: CD4+ T cells from peripheral blood mononuclear cells, obtained in the first trimester of pregnancy. The J gene is TRBJ1-2, the V gene TRBV14; perhaps TRBD1 as D (6 bases). The CDR3 is CASARGAGYGYTF. The CDR3 region has the DNA TGTGCCAGCGCCCGGGGGGCGGGCTATGGCTACACCTTC.